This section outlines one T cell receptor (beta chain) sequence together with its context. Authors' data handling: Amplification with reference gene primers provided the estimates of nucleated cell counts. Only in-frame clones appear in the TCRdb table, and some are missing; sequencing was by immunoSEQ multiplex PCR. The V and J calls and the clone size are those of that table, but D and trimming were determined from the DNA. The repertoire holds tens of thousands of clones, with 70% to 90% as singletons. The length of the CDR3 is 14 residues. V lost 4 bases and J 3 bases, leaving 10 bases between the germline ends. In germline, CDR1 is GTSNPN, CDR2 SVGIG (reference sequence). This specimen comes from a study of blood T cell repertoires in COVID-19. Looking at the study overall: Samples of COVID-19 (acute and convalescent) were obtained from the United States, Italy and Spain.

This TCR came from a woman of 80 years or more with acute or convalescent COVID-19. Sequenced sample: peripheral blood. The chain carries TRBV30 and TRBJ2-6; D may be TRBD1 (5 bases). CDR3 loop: CAWIGRVGANVLTF. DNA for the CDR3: TGTGCCTGGATAGGCAGGGTTGGGGCCAACGTCCTGACTTTC.